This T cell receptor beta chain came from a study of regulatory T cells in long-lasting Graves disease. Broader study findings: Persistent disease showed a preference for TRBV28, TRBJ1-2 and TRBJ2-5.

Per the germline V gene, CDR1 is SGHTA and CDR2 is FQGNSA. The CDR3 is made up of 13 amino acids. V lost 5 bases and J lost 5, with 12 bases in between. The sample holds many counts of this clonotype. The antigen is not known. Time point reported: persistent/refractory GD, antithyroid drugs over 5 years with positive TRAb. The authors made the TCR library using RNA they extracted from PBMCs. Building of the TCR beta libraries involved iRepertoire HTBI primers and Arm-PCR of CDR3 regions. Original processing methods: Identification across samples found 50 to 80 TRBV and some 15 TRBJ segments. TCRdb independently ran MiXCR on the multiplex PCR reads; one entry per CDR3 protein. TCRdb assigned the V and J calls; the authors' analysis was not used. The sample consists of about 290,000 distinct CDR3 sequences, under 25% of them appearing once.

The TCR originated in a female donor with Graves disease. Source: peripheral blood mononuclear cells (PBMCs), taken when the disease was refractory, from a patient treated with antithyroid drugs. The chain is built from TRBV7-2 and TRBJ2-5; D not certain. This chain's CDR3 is CASSPPRSETQYF. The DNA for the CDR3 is TGTGCCAGCAGCCCTCCCCGGTCGGAGACCCAGTACTTC.